The 5 T cell receptor beta chains listed next were all sequenced from one sample in a study of patients and donors after allogeneic stem cell transplantation (TCRdb year 2020). The method was RT-PCR. The sequencer listed for this sample is NextSeq 550. TCRdb reanalyzed the raw reads on its own, using fastp at Q25 for trimming and MiXCR for clone calling, and kept in-frame beta chains. Entries are consolidated by CDR3 protein sequence, retaining the most common genes and DNA. Recorded for this sample are about 110,000 distinct CDR3 sequences; approximately 35% of them occurred a single time. Of the sample, around 25% falls within the top ten clones. The sample comprised blood, either unsorted or a sorted T cell fraction (not recorded which). The receptors shown here come from a human donor who was either an allogeneic HSCT recipient or a stem cell or donor lymphocyte infusion donor (not recorded which). It is not recorded whose cells these are; they may come from a transplant donor.

The gene calls are TRBV20-1 and TRBJ1-4; weak D call: TRBD1 (6 bases). The CDR3 extends over 15 amino acids. V lost 0 bases, J lost 8 bases, and 16 bases lay in between. The germline V gene has CDR1 DFQATT and CDR2 SNEGSKA (reference sequence). CDR3 sequence reads: CSARDGGRGGEKLFF. The CDR3, as DNA: TGCAGTGCTAGAGACGGAGGCAGGGGAGGCGAAAAACTGTTTTTT.

The chain combines TRBV28 with TRBJ2-6; D ambiguous. The CDR3 loop spans 15 amino acids. Germline CDR1 is MDHEN and CDR2 is SYDVKM. V was cut by 5 bases and J by 0 bases, with 8 bases left in between. The CDR3 region is CASSVPASGANVLTF. As DNA, the CDR3 is TGTGCCAGCAGTGTCCCAGCCTCTGGGGCCAACGTCCTGACTTTC.

This clonotype was seen only once. The CDR3: CASRTGTSVYNEQFF. The DNA of the CDR3 is TGTGCCAGCAGGACCGGGACTAGCGTATACAATGAGCAGTTCTTC. The chain links TRBV2 to TRBJ2-1; 10 bases align to TRBD2. Germline values: CDR1 SNHLY, CDR2 FYNNEI. CDR3 size: 15 residues. The ends lost 6 bases at V and 4 bases at J; junction bases unmatched: 6.

As DNA, the CDR3 is TGTGCCAGCAGCCACAGGGGGAGGCGTGAAAAACTGTTTTTT. Amino acids: CASSHRGRREKLFF. The chain links TRBV6-5 to TRBJ1-4; TRBD1 aligns across 8 bases. The germline gives CDR1 MNHEY, CDR2 SVGAGI. V trimming: 6 bases; J trimming: 7 bases; junction bases outside the gene matches: 7. CDR3 length equals 14 residues.

The V and J genes are TRBV7-3 and TRBJ2-1, with D possibly TRBD2 on 5 matching bases. Trimming pared 2 bases from V and 4 bases from J, leaving 12 bases between. CDR1 is SGHTA, CDR2 FQGTGA, per germline. This CDR3 has 15 residues. CDR3 sequence reads: CASSLEADFYNEQFF. The CDR3 DNA is TGTGCCAGCAGCTTAGAAGCGGACTTTTACAATGAGCAGTTCTTC.